This TCR beta chain was identified during a study of tumor-infiltrating lymphocytes in primary liver carcinoma. The authors made TCR beta cDNA from approximately 490 ng total RNA with a constant-region primer. Amplification in three nested multiplex PCR rounds with slightly modified ARM-PCR gave rise to TCR beta libraries. Running 9 to 10 cycles apiece, the first two PCR rounds relied on TRBV1-TRBV30 forward primers together with a C-beta reverse primer. TCRdb reprocessed the multiplex PCR reads via MiXCR and lists one record per CDR3 protein. This sample has approximately 110,000 distinct CDR3 sequences, with 55% to 65% found just once. This CDR3 has 12 residues. The germline gives CDR1 SQVTM, CDR2 ANQGSEA. Trimming cost V 7 bases and J 7 bases; bases outside gene matches: 6. Starting material for RNA and DNA co-extraction consisted of roughly 19-34 mg of unsorted bulk tissue. Five distinct regions per tumor were sampled.

This clonotype was detected ten times or more. The specimen was liver tumor tissue from sampling region 1. Stated subset: tumor region T1, superior pole. The sequence was obtained from a woman aged 55-75 years with primary liver carcinoma and hepatitis B virus infection. The rearrangement joins TRBV29-1 to TRBJ2-7; 11 nucleotides agree with TRBD1. The CDR3 DNA sequence: TGCAGCGCTGGGGACAGGGGGTTAGAGCAGTACTTC. It translates to CSAGDRGLEQYF.